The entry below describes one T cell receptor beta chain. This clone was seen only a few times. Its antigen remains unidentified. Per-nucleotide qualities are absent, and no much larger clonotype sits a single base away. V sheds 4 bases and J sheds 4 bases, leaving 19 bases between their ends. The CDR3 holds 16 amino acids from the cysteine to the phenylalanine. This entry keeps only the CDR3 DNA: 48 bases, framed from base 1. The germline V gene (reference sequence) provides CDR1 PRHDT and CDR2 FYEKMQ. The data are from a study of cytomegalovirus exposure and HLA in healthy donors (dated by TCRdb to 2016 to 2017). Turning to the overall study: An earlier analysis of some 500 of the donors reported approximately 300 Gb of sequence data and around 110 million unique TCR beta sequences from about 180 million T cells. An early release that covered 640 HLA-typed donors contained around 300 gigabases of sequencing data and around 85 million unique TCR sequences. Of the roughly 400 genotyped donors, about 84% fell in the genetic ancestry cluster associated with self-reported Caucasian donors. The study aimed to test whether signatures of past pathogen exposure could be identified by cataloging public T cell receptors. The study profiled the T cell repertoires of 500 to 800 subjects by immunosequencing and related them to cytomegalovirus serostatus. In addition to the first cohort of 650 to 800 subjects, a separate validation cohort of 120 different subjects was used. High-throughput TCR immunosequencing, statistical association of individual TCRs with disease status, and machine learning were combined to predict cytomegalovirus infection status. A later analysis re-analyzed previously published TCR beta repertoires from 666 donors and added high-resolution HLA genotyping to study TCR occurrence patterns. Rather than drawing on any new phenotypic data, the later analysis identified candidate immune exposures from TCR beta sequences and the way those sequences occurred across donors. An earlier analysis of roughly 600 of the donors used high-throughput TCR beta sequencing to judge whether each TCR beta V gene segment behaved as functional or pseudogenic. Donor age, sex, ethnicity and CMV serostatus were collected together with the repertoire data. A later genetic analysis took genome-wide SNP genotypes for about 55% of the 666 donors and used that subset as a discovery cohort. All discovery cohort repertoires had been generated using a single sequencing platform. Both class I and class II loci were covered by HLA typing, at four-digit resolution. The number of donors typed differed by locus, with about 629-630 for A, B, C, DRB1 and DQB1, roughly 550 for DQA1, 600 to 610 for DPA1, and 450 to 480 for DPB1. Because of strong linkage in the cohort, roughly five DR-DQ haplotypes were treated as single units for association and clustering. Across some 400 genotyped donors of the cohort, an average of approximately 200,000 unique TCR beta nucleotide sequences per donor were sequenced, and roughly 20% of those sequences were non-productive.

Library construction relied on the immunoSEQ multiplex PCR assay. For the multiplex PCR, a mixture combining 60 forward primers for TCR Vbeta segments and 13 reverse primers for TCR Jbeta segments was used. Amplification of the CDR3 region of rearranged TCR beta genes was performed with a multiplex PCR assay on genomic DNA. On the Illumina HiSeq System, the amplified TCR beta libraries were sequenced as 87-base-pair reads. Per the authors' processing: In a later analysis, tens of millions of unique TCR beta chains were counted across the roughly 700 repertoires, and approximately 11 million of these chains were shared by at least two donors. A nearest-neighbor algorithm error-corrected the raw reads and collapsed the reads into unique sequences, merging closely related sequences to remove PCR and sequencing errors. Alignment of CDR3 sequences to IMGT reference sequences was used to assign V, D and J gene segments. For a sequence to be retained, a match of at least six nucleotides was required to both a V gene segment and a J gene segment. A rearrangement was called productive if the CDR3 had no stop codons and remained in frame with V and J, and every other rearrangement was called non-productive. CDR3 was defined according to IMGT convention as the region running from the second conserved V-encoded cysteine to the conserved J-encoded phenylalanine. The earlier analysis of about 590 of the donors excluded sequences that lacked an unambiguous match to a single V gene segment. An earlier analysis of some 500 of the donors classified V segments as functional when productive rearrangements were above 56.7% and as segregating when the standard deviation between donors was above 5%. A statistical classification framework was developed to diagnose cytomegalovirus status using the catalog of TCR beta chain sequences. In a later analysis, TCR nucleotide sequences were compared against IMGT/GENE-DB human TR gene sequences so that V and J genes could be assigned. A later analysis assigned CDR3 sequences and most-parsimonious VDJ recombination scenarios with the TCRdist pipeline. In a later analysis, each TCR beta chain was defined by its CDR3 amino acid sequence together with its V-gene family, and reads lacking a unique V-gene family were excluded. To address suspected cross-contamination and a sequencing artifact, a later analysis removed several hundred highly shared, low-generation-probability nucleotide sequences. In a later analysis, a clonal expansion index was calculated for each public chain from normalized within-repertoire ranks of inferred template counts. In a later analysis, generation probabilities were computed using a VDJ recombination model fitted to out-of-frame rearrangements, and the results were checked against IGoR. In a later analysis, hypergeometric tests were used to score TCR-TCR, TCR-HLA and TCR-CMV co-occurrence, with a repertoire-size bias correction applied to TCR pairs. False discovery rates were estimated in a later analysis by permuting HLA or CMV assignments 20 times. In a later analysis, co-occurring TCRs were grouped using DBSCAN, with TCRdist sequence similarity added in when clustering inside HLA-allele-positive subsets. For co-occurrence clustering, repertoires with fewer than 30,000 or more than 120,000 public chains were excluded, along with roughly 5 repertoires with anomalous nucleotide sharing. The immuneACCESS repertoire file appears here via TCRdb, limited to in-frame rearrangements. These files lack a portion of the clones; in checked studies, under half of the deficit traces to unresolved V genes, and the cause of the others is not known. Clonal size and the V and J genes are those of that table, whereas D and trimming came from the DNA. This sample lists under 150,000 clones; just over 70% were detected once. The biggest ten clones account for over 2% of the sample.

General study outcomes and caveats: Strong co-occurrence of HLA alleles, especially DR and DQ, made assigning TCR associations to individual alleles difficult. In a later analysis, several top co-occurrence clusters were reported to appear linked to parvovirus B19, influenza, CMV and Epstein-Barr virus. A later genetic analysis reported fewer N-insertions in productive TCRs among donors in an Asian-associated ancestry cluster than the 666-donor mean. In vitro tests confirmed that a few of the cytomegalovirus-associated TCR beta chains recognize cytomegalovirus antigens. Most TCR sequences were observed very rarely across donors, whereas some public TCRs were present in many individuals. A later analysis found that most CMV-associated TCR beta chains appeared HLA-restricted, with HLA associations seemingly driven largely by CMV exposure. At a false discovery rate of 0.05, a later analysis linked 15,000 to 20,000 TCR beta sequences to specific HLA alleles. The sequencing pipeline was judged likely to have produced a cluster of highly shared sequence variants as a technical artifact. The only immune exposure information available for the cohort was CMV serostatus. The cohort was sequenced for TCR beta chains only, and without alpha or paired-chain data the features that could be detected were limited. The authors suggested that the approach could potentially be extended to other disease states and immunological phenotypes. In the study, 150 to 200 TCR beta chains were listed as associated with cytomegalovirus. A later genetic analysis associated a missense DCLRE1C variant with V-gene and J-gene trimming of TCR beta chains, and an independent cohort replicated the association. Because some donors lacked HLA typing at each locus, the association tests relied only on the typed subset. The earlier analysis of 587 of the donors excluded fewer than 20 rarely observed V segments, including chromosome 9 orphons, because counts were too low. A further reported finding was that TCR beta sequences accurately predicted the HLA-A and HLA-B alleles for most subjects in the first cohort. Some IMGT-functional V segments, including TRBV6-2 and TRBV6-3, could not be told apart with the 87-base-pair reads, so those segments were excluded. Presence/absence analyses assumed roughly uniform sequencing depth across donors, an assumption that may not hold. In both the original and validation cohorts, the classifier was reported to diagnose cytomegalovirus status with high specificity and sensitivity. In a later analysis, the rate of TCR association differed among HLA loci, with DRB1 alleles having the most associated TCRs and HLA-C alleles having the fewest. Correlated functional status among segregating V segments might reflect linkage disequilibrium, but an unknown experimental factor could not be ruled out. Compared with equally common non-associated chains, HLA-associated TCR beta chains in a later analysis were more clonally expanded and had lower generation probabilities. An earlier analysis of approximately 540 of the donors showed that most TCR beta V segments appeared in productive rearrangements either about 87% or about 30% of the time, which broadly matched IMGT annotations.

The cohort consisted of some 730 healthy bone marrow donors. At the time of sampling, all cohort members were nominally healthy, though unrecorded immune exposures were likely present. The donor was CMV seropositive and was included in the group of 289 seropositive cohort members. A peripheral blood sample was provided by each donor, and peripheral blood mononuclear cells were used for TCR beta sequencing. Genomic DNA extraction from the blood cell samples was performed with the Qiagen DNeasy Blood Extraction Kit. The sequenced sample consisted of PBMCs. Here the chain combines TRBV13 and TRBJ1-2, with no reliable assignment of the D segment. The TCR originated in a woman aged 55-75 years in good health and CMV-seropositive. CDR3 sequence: CASSSFGGMTPYGYTF. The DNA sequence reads TGTGCCAGCAGCTCCTTCGGAGGGATGACCCCCTATGGCTACACCTTC.